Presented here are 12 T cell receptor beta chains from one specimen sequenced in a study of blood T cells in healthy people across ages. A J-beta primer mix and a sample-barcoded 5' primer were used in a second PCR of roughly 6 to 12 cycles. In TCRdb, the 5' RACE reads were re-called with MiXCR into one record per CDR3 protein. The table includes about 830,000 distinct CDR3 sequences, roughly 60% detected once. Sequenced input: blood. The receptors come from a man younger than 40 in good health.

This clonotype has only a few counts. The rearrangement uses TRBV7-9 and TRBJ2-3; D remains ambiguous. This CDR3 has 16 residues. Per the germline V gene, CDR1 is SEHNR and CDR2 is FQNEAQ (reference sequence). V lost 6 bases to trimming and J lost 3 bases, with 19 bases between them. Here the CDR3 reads CASSPVSGSETDTQYF. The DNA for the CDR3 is TGTGCCAGCAGTCCAGTGTCCGGGTCAGAGACAGATACGCAGTATTTT.

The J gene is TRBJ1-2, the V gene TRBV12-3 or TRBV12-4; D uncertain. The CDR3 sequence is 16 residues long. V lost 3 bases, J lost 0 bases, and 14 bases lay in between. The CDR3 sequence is CASSLLGPRANYGYTF. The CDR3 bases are TGTGCCAGCAGTTTGCTGGGCCCCAGAGCTAACTATGGCTACACCTTC.

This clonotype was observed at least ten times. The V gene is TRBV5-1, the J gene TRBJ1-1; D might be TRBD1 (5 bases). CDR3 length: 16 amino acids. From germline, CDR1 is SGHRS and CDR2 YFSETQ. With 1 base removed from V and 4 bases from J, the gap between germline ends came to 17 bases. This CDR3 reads CASSLSQGGSGTEAFF. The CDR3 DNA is TGCGCCAGCAGCTTGAGCCAGGGAGGGTCGGGCACTGAAGCTTTCTTT.

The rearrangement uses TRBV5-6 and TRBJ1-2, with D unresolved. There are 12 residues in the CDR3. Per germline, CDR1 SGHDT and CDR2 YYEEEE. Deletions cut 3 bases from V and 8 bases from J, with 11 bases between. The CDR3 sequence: CASSSAIEGYTF. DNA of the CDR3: TGTGCCAGCAGCTCAGCTATCGAGGGCTACACCTTC.

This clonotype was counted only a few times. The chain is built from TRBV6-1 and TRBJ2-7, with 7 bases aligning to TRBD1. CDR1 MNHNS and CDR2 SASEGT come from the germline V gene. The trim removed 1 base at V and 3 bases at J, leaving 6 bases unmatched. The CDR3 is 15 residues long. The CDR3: CASSEDLQGFYEQYF. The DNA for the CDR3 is TGTGCCAGCAGTGAAGATCTACAGGGGTTCTACGAGCAGTACTTC.

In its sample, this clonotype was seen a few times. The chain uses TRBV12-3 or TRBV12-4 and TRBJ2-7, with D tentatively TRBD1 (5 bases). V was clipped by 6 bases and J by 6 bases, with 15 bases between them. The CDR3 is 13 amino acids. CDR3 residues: CASSPVQVGEQYF. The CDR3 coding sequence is TGTGCCAGCAGCCCGGTACAGGTCGGCGAGCAGTACTTC.

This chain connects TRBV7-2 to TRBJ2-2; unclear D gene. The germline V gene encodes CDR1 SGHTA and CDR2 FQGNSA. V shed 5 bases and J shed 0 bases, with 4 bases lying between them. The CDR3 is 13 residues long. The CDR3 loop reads CASSPANTGELFF. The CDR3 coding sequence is TGTGCCAGCAGCCCAGCGAACACCGGGGAGCTGTTTTTT. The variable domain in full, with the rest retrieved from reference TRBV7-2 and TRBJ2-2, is GAGVSQSPSNKVTEKGKDVELRCDPISGHTALYWYRQSLGQGLEFLIYFQGNSAPDKSGLPSDRFSAERTGGSVSTLTIQRTQQEDSAVYLCASSPANTGELFFGEGSRLTVL.

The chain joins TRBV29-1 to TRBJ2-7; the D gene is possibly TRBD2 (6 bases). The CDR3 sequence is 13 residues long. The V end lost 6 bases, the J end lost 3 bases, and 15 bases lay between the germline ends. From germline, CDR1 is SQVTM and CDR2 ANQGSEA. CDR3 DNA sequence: TGCAGCGTATTCGGAGGGTTGGGCTACGAGCAGTACTTC. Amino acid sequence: CSVFGGLGYEQYF.

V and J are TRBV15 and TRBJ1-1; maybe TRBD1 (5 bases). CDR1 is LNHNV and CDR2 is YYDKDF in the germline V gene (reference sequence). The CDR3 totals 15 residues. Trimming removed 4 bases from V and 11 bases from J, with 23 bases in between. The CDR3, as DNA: TGTGCCACCAGCAAGGCAGCGGGCTCAAGCAAGGGGGCTTTCTTT. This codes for CATSKAAGSSKGAFF.

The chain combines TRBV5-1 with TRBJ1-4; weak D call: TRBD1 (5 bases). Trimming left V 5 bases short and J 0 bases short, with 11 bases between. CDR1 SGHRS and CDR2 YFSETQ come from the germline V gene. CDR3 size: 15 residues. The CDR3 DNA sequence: TGCGCCAGCAGACAGGAACCTGCAACTAATGAAAAACTGTTTTTT. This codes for CASRQEPATNEKLFF. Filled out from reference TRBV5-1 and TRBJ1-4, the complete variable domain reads KAGVTQTPRYLIKTRGQQVTLSCSPISGHRSVSWYQQTPGQGLQFLFEYFSETQRNKGNFPGRFSGRQFSNSRSEMNVSTLELGDSALYLCASRQEPATNEKLFFGSGTQLSVL.

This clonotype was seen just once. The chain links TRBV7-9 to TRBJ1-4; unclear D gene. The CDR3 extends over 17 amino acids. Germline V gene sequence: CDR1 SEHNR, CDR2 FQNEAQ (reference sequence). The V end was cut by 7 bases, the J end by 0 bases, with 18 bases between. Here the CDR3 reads CASTNGMIFATNEKLFF. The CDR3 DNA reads TGTGCCAGCACAAACGGGATGATATTTGCAACTAATGAAAAACTGTTTTTT.

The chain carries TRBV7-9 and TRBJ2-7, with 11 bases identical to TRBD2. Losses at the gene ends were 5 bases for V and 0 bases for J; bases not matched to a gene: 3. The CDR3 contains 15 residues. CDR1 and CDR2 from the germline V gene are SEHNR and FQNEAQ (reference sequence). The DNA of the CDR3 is TGTGCCAGCAGCAGACTAGCGGGGCACTCCTACGAGCAGTACTTC. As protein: CASSRLAGHSYEQYF.